These 14 T cell receptor beta chains were all obtained from the same sample, sequenced in a study of PD-1 blockade in mismatch repair-deficient tumors. Profiled with immunoSEQ multiplex PCR; TCRdb holds only in-frame clones, not every one. The sample has tens of thousands of clones; around 89% are singletons. The sample was peripheral blood, taken 52 weeks after starting pembrolizumab. Receptors were obtained from an adult with mismatch repair-deficient cancer.

The rearrangement uses TRBV7-9 and TRBJ2-7; D perhaps matches TRBD1 (6 bases). Looked up from germline, CDR1 is SEHNR and CDR2 is FQNEAQ (reference sequence). This CDR3 region has 15 residues. Trimming stripped 4 bases from V and 2 bases from J, with 15 bases between. The CDR3 reads CASSSPTAGAYEQYF. DNA for the CDR3: TGTGCCAGCAGCTCCCCCACCGCAGGGGCCTACGAGCAGTACTTC. The full variable domain, with the rest looked up from reference TRBV7-9 and TRBJ2-7, is DTGVSQNPRHKITKRGQNVTFRCDPISEHNRLYWYRQTLGQGPEFLTYFQNEAQLEKSRLLSDRFSAERPKGSFSTLEIQRTEQGDSAMYLCASSSPTAGAYEQYFGPGTRLTVT.

This sequence joins TRBV5-1 and TRBJ2-2; D is ambiguous. V was trimmed by 0 bases and J by 4 bases, leaving 10 bases between them. Germline CDR1 SGHRS, CDR2 YFSETQ. The CDR3 covers 15 residues. This CDR3 reads CASSLVPSSTGELFF. The CDR3 coding sequence is TGCGCCAGCAGCTTGGTGCCATCAAGCACCGGGGAGCTGTTTTTT.

The chain employs TRBV27 and TRBJ1-2; D possibly corresponds to TRBD1 (5 bases). Germline V lookup: CDR1 MNHEY, CDR2 SMNVEV (reference sequence). The CDR3 loop spans 14 amino acids. Trimming shortened V by 5 bases and J by 7 bases, and 17 bases separated the two germline ends. The CDR3 protein is CASSTRSGGLGYTF. Written as DNA, the CDR3 is TGTGCCAGCAGTACCCGGTCGGGGGGTCTTGGCTACACCTTC.

The V and J genes are TRBV5-1 and TRBJ2-1, with 10 bases matching TRBD2. Germline CDR1 and CDR2: SGHRS and YFSETQ. V was clipped by 0 bases and J by 7 bases; unmatched bases: 13. This CDR3 spans 18 amino acids. The CDR3: CASSLGWLAGVSGNEQFF. Written as DNA, the CDR3 is TGCGCCAGCAGCTTGGGGTGGCTAGCGGGAGTATCGGGGAATGAGCAGTTCTTC.

In DNA, the CDR3 is TGTGCCAGCAGGGAGACAGGGAGAGGAAACACCATATATTTT. This codes for CASRETGRGNTIYF. The chain couples TRBV27 to TRBJ1-3, with TRBD1 matching 7 bases. Germline CDR1 reads MNHEY; CDR2 reads SMNVEV (reference sequence). V lost 6 bases, J lost 4 bases, and 6 bases stayed unmatched. The CDR3 consists of 14 residues.

This chain connects TRBV5-1 to TRBJ2-2, with no clear D. The CDR3 length is 15 residues. CDR1 is SGHRS and CDR2 is YFSETQ in the germline V gene. Trimming shortened V by 0 bases and J by 3 bases, and 9 bases separated the two germline ends. CDR3 protein: CASSLGVTDTGELFF. For the CDR3, the DNA is TGCGCCAGCAGCTTGGGGGTTACAGACACCGGGGAGCTGTTTTTT.

This clone was seen a few times. This rearrangement joins TRBV27 to TRBJ1-1; TRBD1 is a possible D gene (5 bases). Germline assignment: CDR1 MNHEY and CDR2 SMNVEV (reference sequence). V lost 6 bases, J lost 0 bases, and 17 bases lay in between. CDR3 length equals 16 residues. The CDR3 nucleotides are TGTGCCAGCAGCCGGGGCCAGGACTTCGTGAACACTGAAGCTTTCTTT. As protein: CASSRGQDFVNTEAFF.

The chain has TRBV28 and TRBJ2-2; possible D gene TRBD2, 6 bases. This CDR3 contains 15 residues. V dropped 5 bases and J dropped 4 bases, with 14 bases sitting between them. Germline CDR1 and CDR2: MDHEN and SYDVKM. CDR3: CASSVVRGFTGELFF. As DNA, the CDR3 is TGTGCCAGCAGTGTGGTTCGGGGGTTCACCGGGGAGCTGTTTTTT.

Comments on this clone: The limits of the CDR3 on the DNA are not certain, so only TCRdb's listed CDR3 is given. This CDR3 is also generated by other DNA sequences in the sample. The chain carries TRBV27 and TRBJ1-5. Termini included, the CDR3 measures 13 amino acids. Germline CDR1 MNHEY, CDR2 SMNVEV (reference sequence). CDR3 residues: CASSLGTGQPQHF.

This clone showed up just once. CDR3 in DNA: TGTGCCAGCAGCTTGGCGCCTAGCGGGAGGCTAGCTACGCAGTATTTT. Amino acid sequence: CASSLAPSGRLATQYF. V usage is TRBV5-6 and J usage is TRBJ2-3; 11 bases align to TRBD2. The CDR3 runs to 16 residues. Trimming took 0 bases from V and 8 from J; bases not matched to a gene: 8. Germline V gene lookup returns CDR1 SGHDT and CDR2 YYEEEE.

Written as DNA, the CDR3 is TGTGCCAGCAGTCATACCAACAGGGGGCGAGAGCAGTACTTC. It specifies CASSHTNRGREQYF. The chain is built from TRBV5-6 and TRBJ2-7, with 9 bases lining up with TRBD1. Germline lookup yields CDR1 SGHDT and CDR2 YYEEEE. V gave up 5 bases and J gave up 7 bases; unmatched junction bases: 10. The CDR3 has 14 residues.

The chain has TRBV11-3 and TRBJ2-3; TRBD1 agrees at 7 bases. V was pared by 5 bases and J by 2 bases, with 4 bases of the junction left unmatched. Germline CDR1 is SGHNT and CDR2 is YENEEA. The CDR3 has 14 amino acids. CDR3 sequence reads: CASSLGTDTDTQYF. The CDR3 coding sequence is TGTGCCAGCAGCCTCGGGACAGACACAGATACGCAGTATTTT. Supplemented by reference TRBV11-3 and TRBJ2-3, the full variable domain reads EAGVVQSPRYKIIEKKQPVAFWCNPISGHNTLYWYLQNLGQGPELLIRYENEEAVDDSQLPKDRFSAERLKGVDSTLKIQPAELGDSAVYLCASSLGTDTDTQYFGPGTRLTVL.

This rearrangement joins TRBV19 to TRBJ1-2; tentatively, D is TRBD1 (6 bases). The CDR3 extends over 14 amino acids. Germline assignment: CDR1 LNHDA and CDR2 SQIVND (reference sequence). V lost 6 bases to trimming and J lost 8 bases, with 19 bases between them. The CDR3 coding sequence is TGTGCCAGTAGCCCCGGGTCGGGGGCCGGAGGCTACACCTTC. It encodes CASSPGSGAGGYTF.

The chain combines TRBV11-2 with TRBJ2-1; 8 nucleotides agree with TRBD1. J gave up 8 bases and V 2 bases, and 11 bases lay outside the gene matches. The germline V gene encodes CDR1 SGHAT and CDR2 FQNNGV. The CDR3 runs to 16 residues. The CDR3 DNA sequence: TGTGCCAGCAGCTTACTTTTAGCAGGGGGCGTGGATGAGCAGTTCTTC. Protein sequence: CASSLLLAGGVDEQFF.